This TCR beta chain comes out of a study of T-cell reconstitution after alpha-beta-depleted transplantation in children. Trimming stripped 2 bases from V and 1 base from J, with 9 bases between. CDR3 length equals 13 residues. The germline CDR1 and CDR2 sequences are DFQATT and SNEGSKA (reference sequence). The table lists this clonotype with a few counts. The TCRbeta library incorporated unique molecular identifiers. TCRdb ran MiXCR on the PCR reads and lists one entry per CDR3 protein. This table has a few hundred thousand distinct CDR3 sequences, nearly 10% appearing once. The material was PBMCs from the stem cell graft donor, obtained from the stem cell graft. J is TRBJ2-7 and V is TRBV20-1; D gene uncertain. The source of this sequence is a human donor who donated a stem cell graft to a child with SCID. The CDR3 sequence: CSARYGVSYEQYF. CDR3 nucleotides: TGCAGTGCTAGATATGGGGTATCCTACGAGCAGTACTTC.